Below are 9 T cell receptor beta chains sequenced from a single sample in a study of human T cells and chemical hapten exposure. Regarding time point: patch test 1, 2 weeks after DPC sensitization. Noted treatment: therapeutic diphenylcyclopropenone sensitization with weekly scalp DPC. A single record per CDR3 protein comes from TCRdb applying MiXCR to the RACE reads. The sample includes tens of thousands of distinct CDR3 sequences, 12% of them seen just once. This material consisted of whole blood, taken in connection with sensitization to the hapten diphenylcyclopropenone (DPC). Source of these receptors: a woman aged 55-70 years with alopecia areata. Some clones in this sample may be carry-over from other donors' samples.

The chain links TRBV20-1 to TRBJ2-6; no definite D call. Germline CDR1 is DFQATT and CDR2 is SNEGSKA (reference sequence). This CDR3 comprises 15 residues. Trimming pared 6 bases from V and 0 bases from J, leaving 12 bases between. CDR3 coding DNA: TGCAGTGCCCTCGGTGTAAGCTCTGGGGCCAACGTCCTGACTTTC. Its translation: CSALGVSSGANVLTF.

This clonotype has a count of ten or more. This chain links TRBV11-1 with TRBJ2-2; D not resolved. V lost 8 bases to trimming and J lost 1 base, with 11 bases between them. The CDR3 sequence is 14 residues long. The germline V gene has CDR1 SGHAT and CDR2 FQDESV (reference sequence). CDR3 nucleotides: TGTGCCAGCTCCAGGACCCAGAACACCGGGGAGCTGTTTTTT. Protein: CASSRTQNTGELFF.

This clonotype has at least ten counts. The CDR3 bases are TGCAGTGCCACTGGCAGGGCAGGGGGCGACACTGAAGCTTTCTTT. Its translation is CSATGRAGGDTEAFF. The chain uses TRBV20-1 and TRBJ1-1; the match to TRBD1 covers 8 bases. The ends lost 6 bases at V and 3 bases at J; junction bases unmatched: 12. The CDR3 runs 15 residues. From germline, CDR1 is DFQATT and CDR2 SNEGSKA (reference sequence).

This clonotype was found a few times. V and J are TRBV19 and TRBJ1-4, with D perhaps matching TRBD1 (5 bases). V lost 8 bases, J lost 5 bases, and 18 bases lay in between. The length of the CDR3 is 15 residues. Germline V gene sequence: CDR1 LNHDA, CDR2 SQIVND (reference sequence). CDR3 residues: CASQIARGKNEKLFF. For the CDR3, the DNA is TGTGCCAGTCAAATTGCCCGGGGGAAGAATGAAAAACTGTTTTTT.

The V and J genes are TRBV30 and TRBJ1-3, with TRBD1 identical over 7 bases. This CDR3 is 13 amino acids long. Germline loops: CDR1 GTSNPN, CDR2 SVGIG (reference sequence). J lost 3 bases, V lost 7 bases, and 6 bases had no gene match. The CDR3 protein is CAFSGGYGNTIYF. In DNA, the CDR3 is TGTGCCTTTTCAGGGGGTTATGGAAACACCATATATTTT.

This clonotype came up many times. The DNA for the CDR3 is TGTGCCAGCAGCTTAGGAGGACTGCAGCTGGATGAGCAGTTCTTC. Translated, it gives CASSLGGLQLDEQFF. This chain links TRBV11-2 with TRBJ2-1; perhaps TRBD2 as D (5 bases). The CDR3 has 15 residues. Germline V gives CDR1 SGHAT, CDR2 FQNNGV. V was clipped by 1 base and J by 8 bases, with 15 bases between them.

The chain has TRBV7-2 and TRBJ2-1; D is uncertain. CDR1 and CDR2 from the germline V gene are SGHTA and FQGNSA. The CDR3 sequence is 11 residues long. Trimming stripped 8 bases from V and 0 bases from J, with 2 bases between. CDR3 nucleotides: TGTGCCAGCGACTCCTACAATGAGCAGTTCTTC. Translating gives CASDSYNEQFF.

The chain joins TRBV5-1 to TRBJ1-2; D might be TRBD1 (6 bases). CDR1 is SGHRS, CDR2 YFSETQ, per germline. The CDR3 runs 14 residues. The germline V and J ends were trimmed by 0 bases and 7 bases, with 13 bases remaining between them. As DNA, the CDR3 is TGCGCCAGCAGCTTGGCCGCACAGGGCTTTGGCTACACCTTC. Translated: CASSLAAQGFGYTF.

This clonotype was found a few times. This chain uses TRBV29-1 with TRBJ1-2, with 8 positions matching TRBD1. Germline loops: CDR1 SQVTM, CDR2 ANQGSEA. This CDR3 has 12 amino acids. V shed 5 bases, J shed 3 bases, and the junction held 2 bases outside the gene matches. CDR3 in amino acids: CSVSDRDYGYTF. The CDR3, as DNA: TGCAGCGTTTCGGACAGGGACTATGGCTACACCTTC.